Below, 14 T cell receptor beta chains from the same sample are listed, as sequenced in a study of Ad26.COV2.S vaccination and SARS-CoV-2 variants. The data were produced by immunoSEQ multiplex PCR, yet TCRdb's version contains in-frame clones alone and is incomplete. The sample shows more than 300,000 clones, around four fifths of them seen only once. The treatment here: around 19 received Ad26.COV2.S at low or high dose, single or two shots; several received placebo; per-sample allocation not given. At day 63 after the first vaccine or placebo injection, samples were drawn. The sequences come from peripheral blood, collected in a trial of Ad26.COV2.S vaccine versus placebo. The receptors were gathered from a person aged 18 to 65 who received the Ad26.COV2.S COVID-19 vaccine or a placebo.

The rearrangement uses TRBV6-6 and TRBJ1-5; the D gene is possibly TRBD1 (5 bases). Germline-derived CDR1 and CDR2 are MNHNY and SVGAGI (reference sequence). With 2 bases removed from V and 6 bases from J, the gap between germline ends came to 17 bases. This CDR3 has 16 residues. The CDR3 DNA reads as TGTGCCAGCAGTTACCTCCAGGGCAGGGCGACTCAGCCCCAGCATTTT. Its translation is CASSYLQGRATQPQHF.

The CDR3 loop reads CASSYLGQVNTGELFF. CDR3 coding DNA: TGTGCCAGCAGTTACTTGGGACAGGTGAACACCGGGGAGCTGTTTTTT. The J gene is TRBJ2-2, the V gene TRBV6-5, with 8 bases lining up with TRBD1. The CDR3 length is 16 residues. Germline CDR1 is MNHEY and CDR2 is SVGAGI. J gave up 1 base and V 1 base, and 2 bases lay outside the gene matches.

The chain links TRBV28 to TRBJ2-7, with D tentatively TRBD1 (5 bases). The CDR3 is made up of 15 amino acids. V gave up 5 bases and J gave up 3 bases, with 17 bases separating them. Germline V gene sequence: CDR1 MDHEN, CDR2 SYDVKM. The CDR3 loop reads CASSLTQAGIYEQYF. CDR3 DNA: TGTGCCAGCAGTCTGACCCAAGCAGGGATCTACGAGCAGTACTTC. Looking up the rest from reference TRBV28 and TRBJ2-7 gives the full variable domain: DVKVTQSSRYLVKRTGEKVFLECVQDMDHENMFWYRQDPGLGLRLIYFSYDVKMKEKGDIPEGYSVSREKKERFSLILESASTNQTSMYLCASSLTQAGIYEQYFGPGTRLTVT.

The chain carries TRBV28 and TRBJ1-2; D perhaps matches TRBD1 (5 bases). CDR1 and CDR2 from the germline V gene are MDHEN and SYDVKM. Trimming cost V 9 bases and J 3 bases, with 17 bases left between them. CDR3 size: 14 residues. The CDR3 region has the DNA TGTGCCAGTACTCCGGGACGATTCGACTATGGCTACACCTTC. It translates to CASTPGRFDYGYTF.

The chain links TRBV5-1 to TRBJ1-2; 9 nucleotides agree with TRBD1. The germline gives CDR1 SGHRS, CDR2 YFSETQ. Trimming cost V 0 bases and J 4 bases; bases outside gene matches: 7. This CDR3 spans 16 amino acids. CDR3 protein: CASSLGVGTGIYGYTF. The CDR3 nucleotides are TGCGCCAGCAGCTTGGGTGTGGGGACAGGGATCTATGGCTACACCTTC.

The rearrangement joins TRBV11-3 to TRBJ2-5; 9 bases agree with TRBD1. The CDR3 covers 16 residues. Germline CDR1 is SGHNT and CDR2 is YENEEA. Losses at the gene ends were 5 bases for V and 4 bases for J; bases not matched to a gene: 11. This CDR3 reads CASSGTGGPVRETQYF. The CDR3 DNA sequence: TGTGCCAGCAGCGGAACAGGGGGCCCTGTGCGAGAGACCCAGTACTTC.

This CDR3 is CASSLAGLGYTF. CDR3 DNA: TGTGCCAGCAGCTTGGCAGGGCTGGGCTACACCTTC. The chain couples TRBV11-2 to TRBJ1-2; TRBD1 is a possible D gene (5 bases). The V gene's germline CDR1 is SGHAT and CDR2 FQNNGV. The length of the CDR3 is 12 residues. V dropped 3 bases and J dropped 8 bases, with 10 bases sitting between them.

V is TRBV7-9 and J is TRBJ1-1, with D unclear. CDR3 size: 11 residues. Germline V gene lookup returns CDR1 SEHNR and CDR2 FQNEAQ (reference sequence). Trimming took 4 bases from V and 5 from J, leaving 5 bases between them. CDR3 bases: TGTGCCAGCAGCTCCCATACTGAAGCTTTCTTT. Its translation: CASSSHTEAFF. Full variable domain (remainder filled in from reference TRBV7-9 and TRBJ1-1): DTGVSQNPRHKITKRGQNVTFRCDPISEHNRLYWYRQTLGQGPEFLTYFQNEAQLEKSRLLSDRFSAERPKGSFSTLEIQRTEQGDSAMYLCASSSHTEAFFGQGTRLTVV.

CDR3 coding DNA: TGTGCCACCAGTGAGACAGGGGGATCTACCTACGAGCAGTACTTC. This translates into CATSETGGSTYEQYF. This chain connects TRBV24-1 to TRBJ2-7, with 9 bases fitting TRBD1. CDR3 size: 15 residues. Germline trimming cut 4 bases from V and 2 bases from J; bases unmatched to any gene: 5. CDR1 is KGHDR, CDR2 SFDVKD, per germline.

The chain couples TRBV30 to TRBJ1-1; no firm D call. The length of the CDR3 is 13 residues. The germline V and J ends were trimmed by 2 bases and 1 base, with 8 bases remaining between them. Germline V gene sequence: CDR1 GTSNPN, CDR2 SVGIG (reference sequence). The CDR3 DNA reads TGTGCCTGGAGTAGCATCGGGAACACTGAAGCTTTCTTT. Protein product: CAWSSIGNTEAFF.

This chain uses TRBV19 with TRBJ1-5; weak D call: TRBD1 (6 bases). The germline CDR1 and CDR2 sequences are LNHDA and SQIVND (reference sequence). The CDR3 is 15 amino acids. Trimming cost V 5 bases and J 3 bases, with 14 bases left between them. Written as DNA, the CDR3 is TGTGCCAGTAGTGGGGGGGGCAGGAACAATCAGCCCCAGCATTTT. This translates into CASSGGGRNNQPQHF.

As concerns this clone: A clone one base away is much larger, so this may be a read error. The chain is built from TRBV6-1 and TRBJ1-1, with no clear D. From germline, CDR1 is MNHNS and CDR2 SASEGT. The CDR3 loop spans 13 amino acids. Between the trimmed V and J ends, which lost 1 base and 7 bases, there was a span of 10 bases. The CDR3 sequence is CASSEGEVIEAFF. The CDR3 DNA follows: TGTGCCAGCAGTGAAGGTGAGGTGATTGAAGCTTTCTTT.

The J gene is TRBJ2-5, the V gene TRBV12-3 or TRBV12-4; D is unclear. V gave up 4 bases and J gave up 2 bases, with 5 bases separating them. The CDR3 has 12 residues. In DNA, the CDR3 is TGTGCCAGCAGTTCACCACAAGAGACCCAGTACTTC. As protein: CASSSPQETQYF.

The chain carries TRBV12-5 and TRBJ1-5; 8 nucleotides match TRBD1. The junction had 4 bases not matched to a gene; V was cut back by 1 base and J by 5 bases. The CDR3 covers 15 residues. Germline V CDR1 and CDR2: LGHNT, FRNRAP. In DNA, the CDR3 is TGTGCTAGTGGTTTGGGGACAGGGCGACATCAGCCCCAGCATTTT. Amino acids: CASGLGTGRHQPQHF.